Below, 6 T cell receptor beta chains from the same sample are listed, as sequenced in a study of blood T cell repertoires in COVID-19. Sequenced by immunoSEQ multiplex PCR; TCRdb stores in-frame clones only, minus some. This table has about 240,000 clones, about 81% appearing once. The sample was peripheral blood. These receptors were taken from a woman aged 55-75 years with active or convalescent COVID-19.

The DNA of the CDR3 is TGTGCCAGCAGCTTAGGCCTCTTACAGGGGTCGGGGGAGACCCAGTACTTC. This codes for CASSLGLLQGSGETQYF. The V and J genes are TRBV7-9 and TRBJ2-5, with 7 bases identical to TRBD1. The CDR3 loop spans 17 amino acids. CDR1 SEHNR and CDR2 FQNEAQ come from the germline V gene (reference sequence). Trimming removed 1 base from V and 5 bases from J; junction bases left unmatched: 13.

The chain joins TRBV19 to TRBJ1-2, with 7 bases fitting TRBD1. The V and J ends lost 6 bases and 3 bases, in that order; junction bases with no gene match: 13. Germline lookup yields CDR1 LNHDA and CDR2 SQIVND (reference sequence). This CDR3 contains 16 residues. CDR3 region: CASRTVGDRPDYGYTF. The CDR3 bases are TGTGCCAGTAGAACCGTTGGGGACAGACCCGACTATGGCTACACCTTC.

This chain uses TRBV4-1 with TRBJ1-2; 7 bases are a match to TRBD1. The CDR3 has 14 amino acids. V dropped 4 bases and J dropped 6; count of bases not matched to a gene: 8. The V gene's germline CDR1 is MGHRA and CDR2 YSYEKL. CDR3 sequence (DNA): TGCGCCAGCAGCCGTCCGGGACAGCGCAATGGCTACACCTTC. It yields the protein CASSRPGQRNGYTF.

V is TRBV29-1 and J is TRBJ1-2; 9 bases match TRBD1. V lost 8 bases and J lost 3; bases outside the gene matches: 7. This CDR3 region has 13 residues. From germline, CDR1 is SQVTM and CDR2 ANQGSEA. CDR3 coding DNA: TGCAGCACCCGGACAGGGGTGGACTATGGCTACACCTTC. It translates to CSTRTGVDYGYTF.

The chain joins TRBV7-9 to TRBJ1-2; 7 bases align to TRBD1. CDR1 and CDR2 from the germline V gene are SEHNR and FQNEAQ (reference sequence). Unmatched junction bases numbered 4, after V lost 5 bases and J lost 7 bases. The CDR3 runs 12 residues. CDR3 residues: CASSPDRAGYTF. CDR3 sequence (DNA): TGTGCCAGCAGCCCCGACAGGGCTGGCTACACCTTC.

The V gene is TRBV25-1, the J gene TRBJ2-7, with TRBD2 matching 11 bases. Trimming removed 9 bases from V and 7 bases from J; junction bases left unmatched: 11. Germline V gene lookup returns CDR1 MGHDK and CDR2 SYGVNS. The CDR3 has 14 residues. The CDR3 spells CASRRLAGGLEQYF. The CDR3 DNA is TGTGCCAGTCGACGTCTAGCGGGGGGTCTTGAGCAGTACTTC.